Given below is one T cell receptor (beta chain) in context. TCRdb keeps only in-frame clones here, not all; method: immunoSEQ multiplex PCR. Among 50,000 to 75,000 clones, around 90% were seen once, and the ten largest hold more than 2.5%. Germline values: CDR1 SGHNT, CDR2 YENEEA. This CDR3 comprises 18 residues. J gave up 5 bases and V 1 base, and 9 bases lay outside the gene matches. These data belong to a study of T cell changes during pregnancy in multiple sclerosis. The clonotype comes from a female donor in good health, enrolled as a control in a pregnancy study. V and J are TRBV11-3 and TRBJ2-5; 14 bases match TRBD2. Sequencing was performed on peripheral blood, taken in the first trimester of pregnancy. The CDR3 region is CASSLGTTSGGAEETQYF. CDR3 coding DNA: TGTGCCAGCAGCTTAGGGACGACTAGCGGGGGGGCCGAGGAGACCCAGTACTTC.